This TCR beta chain was retrieved from a study of human T cells and chemical hapten exposure. In the study overall: Diphenylcyclopropenone was administered weekly to the scalp of patients throughout the roughly 24-week study. The study's findings and limits: Compared with pre-sensitization or healthy control sets, expanded TCRs clustered more.

Described time point: patch test 2, 6 weeks after DPC sensitization. Treatment reported: therapeutic diphenylcyclopropenone sensitization with weekly scalp DPC. It was the library that attached unique molecular identifiers to individual cDNA molecules. Authors' methods: With a range of roughly 23,224 to 690,600, the median per sample was 95,638 TCRs. In TCRdb, the RACE reads were re-called with MiXCR into one record per CDR3 protein. These V and J calls derive from TCRdb rather than the authors' analysis. The profile covers some 42,000 distinct CDR3 sequences, with 8.5% to 10% appearing a single time and approximately 16% taken by the ten largest. This clonotype came up many times. Its cognate antigen is unknown. This TCR was sampled from a middle-aged woman with alopecia areata. Some clones in this sample may be carry-over from other donors' samples. Specimen: whole blood, collected in connection with sensitization to the hapten diphenylcyclopropenone (DPC).

The CDR3 nucleotides are TGTGCCAGCACTTTACAGGGGAATGGCTACACCTTC. It is translated as CASTLQGNGYTF. This chain links TRBV6-6 with TRBJ1-2, with 7 positions matching TRBD1. V dropped 7 bases and J dropped 6; count of bases not matched to a gene: 5. The CDR3 loop spans 12 amino acids. The germline CDR1 and CDR2 sequences are MNHNY and SVGAGI (reference sequence).